This T cell receptor (beta chain) was identified during a study of T cell responses to AZD1222 COVID-19 vaccine. Study-wide results and limits: White British ancestry dominated among donors, who included more females, and clonal diversity was possibly underestimated. No repertoire was sampled before or during the peak T cell response, only after it. Reports say nearly half of spike-specific TCRs go after unmutated variant regions. Spike-specific TCR breadth and depth grew following two AZD1222 doses.

The method was immunoSEQ multiplex PCR; TCRdb's version includes in-frame clones alone and lacks a portion of them. The table records approximately 110,000 clones, roughly nine tenths of them present only once. The germline CDR1 and CDR2 sequences are SGHDT and YYEEEE. CDR3 length: 16 residues. V was clipped by 0 bases and J by 2 bases; unmatched bases: 4. Of note for this clone: The antigen remains undetermined. This same CDR3 is encoded by further DNA sequences in the sample.

The TCR originated in an adult in good health. Sequenced material: peripheral blood, taken on day 0 of AZD1222 vaccination. The V call is TRBV5-6, the J call TRBJ1-5; 8 positions match TRBD1. CDR3 in DNA: TGTGCCAGCAGCTTGGGGGCAGGGGGCGGCAATCAGCCCCAGCATTTT. Residues: CASSLGAGGGNQPQHF.